This T cell receptor beta chain was sequenced for a study of blood T cell repertoires in COVID-19. Study as a whole: Samples representing acute and convalescent COVID-19 were sourced from the United States, Italy and Spain. Nucleic acid was either cDNA or gDNA, and it came from T cells, B-cell-depleted T cells, or PBMCs.

Original processing methods: Estimates of nucleated cell counts were drawn from the amplification of reference gene primers. Libraries were prepared by immunoSEQ multiplex PCR; TCRdb keeps only in-frame clonotypes and omits some of them. That table furnishes V, J and clone size, whereas the DNA furnished D and trimming. The profile shows 200,000 to 250,000 clones, approximately 87% of them singletons. CDR1 is MNHNY and CDR2 is SVGAGI in the germline V gene (reference sequence). The CDR3 loop spans 16 amino acids. The V and J ends lost 5 bases and 6 bases respectively, with 23 bases between them. The gene calls are TRBV6-6 and TRBJ2-7; tentatively, D is TRBD2 (6 bases). The source is a man aged 60 to 75 with acute or convalescent COVID-19. Sequenced: peripheral blood. The CDR3 sequence is CASSPSGAGRVSEQYF. DNA of the CDR3: TGTGCCAGCAGTCCATCCGGGGCGGGGCGGGTGAGCGAGCAGTACTTC.